This T cell receptor (beta chain) was documented in a study of HIV-infected children after antiretroviral therapy interruption. Study overall: Most children had recorded EBV and CMV exposure. For the interruption arm, samples span week 0 through about 3 years after study end. In continuous treatment, analyzed samples were from weeks 0, 48 and 150.

Study-wide results and limits: By the end of treatment interruption, naive CD4+ clonality (Gini) increased.

CDR1 and CDR2 from the germline V gene are DFQATT and SNEGSKA (reference sequence). This CDR3 spans 15 amino acids. V was clipped by 0 bases and J by 7 bases, with 15 bases between them. RNA-based 3' RACE libraries used unique molecular identifiers. Each CDR3 protein gets one entry after TCRdb re-called the 3' RACE reads with MiXCR. This table holds more than 85,000 distinct CDR3 sequences, roughly 6.7% found once. Regarding treatment: PENTA 11 planned treatment interruption arm or continuous ART arm. This clonotype was observed many times. The antigen is undetermined. This TCR was sampled from a pool of human donors with HIV. The source material was CD45RA+ CD4+ T cells from PBMCs, pooled from several time points, sampled from a donor given antiretroviral therapy, either interrupted or continuous. Sample subset: naive CD4+ CD45RA+ CD45RO- T cells. V usage is TRBV20-1 and J usage is TRBJ1-4; perhaps TRBD1 as D (5 bases). DNA of the CDR3: TGCAGTGCTAGAGATGCCAGGGTGGGGGGTGAAAAACTGTTTTTT. Translating gives CSARDARVGGEKLFF.